The T cell receptor beta chain under discussion was sequenced for a study of cytomegalovirus exposure and HLA in healthy donors. Study at large: HLA-typed donors were the source of about 81 million unique TCRs held in an early data release. Points from the study as a whole: Altogether, 150 to 200 TCR beta chains were recorded as cytomegalovirus-associated. Common viral pathogens were later found to be apparently linked to several of the most significant clusters.

Both 60 Vbeta primers and 13 Jbeta primers went into the PCR. The table came from immunoSEQ multiplex PCR; TCRdb's copy has only in-frame clones and leaves some out. The table lists fewer than 200,000 clones, around 83% of them singletons, with more than 0.95% in the top ten. Concerning this clone: Its antigen is not known.

The TCR was taken from a girl aged 2-10 years in good health and CMV-seropositive. Sequencing input: PBMCs.

This chain's CDR3 is CASSDPGVMNTEAFF. In nucleotides, the CDR3 is TGTGCCAGCAGCGACCCGGGGGTGATGAACACTGAAGCTTTCTTT. The chain uses TRBV25-1 and TRBJ1-1; possible D gene TRBD1, 5 bases. This CDR3 comprises 15 residues. The V gene lost 6 bases and the J gene lost 0 bases, with 14 bases spanning the gap. In germline, CDR1 is MGHDK, CDR2 SYGVNS. The full variable domain, its missing parts supplied by reference TRBV25-1 and TRBJ1-1, is EADIYQTPRYLVIGTGKKITLECSQTMGHDKMYWYQQDPGMELHLIHYSYGVNSTEKGDLSSESTVSRIRTEHFPLTLESARPSHTSQYLCASSDPGVMNTEAFFGQGTRLTVV.